Shown below are 20 T cell receptor beta chains from a single sample sequenced in a study of cytomegalovirus exposure and HLA in healthy donors. PCR used 60 Vbeta primers and 13 Jbeta primers. TCRdb's copy holds only in-frame clones and misses some; the assay was immunoSEQ multiplex PCR. The sample holds around 85,000 clones, approximately 80% seen once. Sequenced material: PBMCs. The source is a woman between 45 and 60 years old in good health and CMV-seropositive.

The chain uses TRBV11-1 and TRBJ1-1; D call uncertain. The germline V gene has CDR1 SGHAT and CDR2 FQDESV (reference sequence). Deletions cut 6 bases from V and 3 bases from J, with 11 bases between. The CDR3 is 13 residues long. The CDR3 DNA reads as TGTGCCAGCAGTCGGGAGGCGGACACTGAAGCTTTCTTT. Protein: CASSREADTEAFF.

The J gene is TRBJ2-7, the V gene TRBV9; tentatively, D is TRBD1 (5 bases). The CDR3 is 14 amino acids. Trimming took 3 bases from V and 1 from J, leaving 11 bases between them. Germline lookup yields CDR1 SGDLS and CDR2 YYNGEE. The CDR3 nucleotides read TGTGCCAGCAGCGAGGGGTCTGGATCCTACGAGCAGTACTTC. This translates into CASSEGSGSYEQYF.

The chain couples TRBV19 to TRBJ2-6; 8 nucleotides match TRBD1. V was pared by 0 bases and J by 2 bases, with 3 bases of the junction left unmatched. Germline V gives CDR1 LNHDA, CDR2 SQIVND (reference sequence). The CDR3 is 17 residues long. The CDR3 DNA is TGTGCCAGTAGTATAGACGGACAGGGAGCTGGGGCCAACGTCCTGACTTTC. Its protein product is CASSIDGQGAGANVLTF. The full variable domain, rest sourced from reference TRBV19 and TRBJ2-6, is DGGITQSPKYLFRKEGQNVTLSCEQNLNHDAMYWYRQDPGQGLRLIYYSQIVNDFQKGDIAEGYSVSREKKESFPLTVTSAQKNPTAFYLCASSIDGQGAGANVLTFGAGSRLTVL.

This clone was recorded a few times. The CDR3 DNA sequence: TGTGCCAGCAGTGAAGCACGGATCCGAGCGGGAGTAAGAACCGGGGAGCTGTTTTTT. This gives the protein CASSEARIRAGVRTGELFF. The chain uses TRBV6-1 and TRBJ2-2, with 8 bases fitting TRBD2. The germline CDR1 and CDR2 sequences are MNHNS and SASEGT. This CDR3 contains 19 residues. J lost 5 bases, V lost 0 bases, and 14 bases had no gene match.

The chain has TRBV2 and TRBJ2-5, with 7 bases aligning to TRBD2. This CDR3 has 15 residues. Germline lookup yields CDR1 SNHLY and CDR2 FYNNEI. Trimming removed 3 bases from V and 5 bases from J; junction bases left unmatched: 9. The CDR3 region has the DNA TGTGCCAGCAGTGAGACGCGGGAGCGGAGTGAGACCCAGTACTTC. It encodes CASSETRERSETQYF.

This chain connects TRBV5-6 to TRBJ1-3; D may be TRBD1 (6 bases). CDR1 and CDR2 (germline): SGHDT, YYEEEE. Between the trimmed V and J ends, which lost 0 bases and 11 bases, there was a span of 12 bases. The length of the CDR3 is 13 residues. This CDR3 reads CASSLAGERAIYF. CDR3 bases: TGTGCCAGCAGCTTGGCAGGGGAGAGGGCCATATATTTT.

V and J are TRBV5-1 and TRBJ1-2, with TRBD1 as a possible D gene (6 bases). With 2 bases removed from V and 4 bases from J, the gap between germline ends came to 15 bases. Per germline, CDR1 SGHRS and CDR2 YFSETQ. The CDR3 contains 15 residues. The CDR3, as DNA: TGCGCCAGCAGCTTTCGCGTACAGGGACCCTATGGCTACACCTTC. It encodes CASSFRVQGPYGYTF. The variable domain in full, completed from reference TRBV5-1 and TRBJ1-2, reads KAGVTQTPRYLIKTRGQQVTLSCSPISGHRSVSWYQQTPGQGLQFLFEYFSETQRNKGNFPGRFSGRQFSNSRSEMNVSTLELGDSALYLCASSFRVQGPYGYTFGSGTRLTVV.

The V gene is TRBV30, the J gene TRBJ2-5; no firm D call. CDR1 is GTSNPN and CDR2 is SVGIG in the germline V gene (reference sequence). Trimming removed 0 bases at V and 7 bases at J, with 9 bases between. CDR3 length equals 12 residues. Here the CDR3 reads CAWSVIFGTQYF. The CDR3 nucleotides read TGTGCCTGGAGTGTTATTTTCGGGACCCAGTACTTC.

The chain carries TRBV19 and TRBJ1-1; 7 bases are shared with TRBD1. The CDR3 spans 15 residues. J gave up 3 bases and V 8 bases, and 12 bases lay outside the gene matches. Germline V gene data show CDR1 as LNHDA and CDR2 as SQIVND (reference sequence). The CDR3 DNA sequence: TGTGCCAGTCGGATTACAGGGGCAGGATACACTGAAGCTTTCTTT. As protein: CASRITGAGYTEAFF.

The rearrangement joins TRBV5-1 to TRBJ2-5; TRBD1 matches at 7 bases. This CDR3 contains 13 residues. Trimming removed 2 bases from V and 3 bases from J; junction bases left unmatched: 1. Germline V gene lookup returns CDR1 SGHRS and CDR2 YFSETQ. The CDR3, as DNA: TGCGCCAGCAGCTTTGGGACAGAAGAGACCCAGTACTTC. It encodes CASSFGTEETQYF. Combining the CDR3 with reference TRBV5-1 and TRBJ2-5 gives the whole variable domain KAGVTQTPRYLIKTRGQQVTLSCSPISGHRSVSWYQQTPGQGLQFLFEYFSETQRNKGNFPGRFSGRQFSNSRSEMNVSTLELGDSALYLCASSFGTEETQYFGPGTRLLVL.

The rearrangement joins TRBV4-1 to TRBJ2-3; maybe TRBD1 (6 bases). Trimming shortened V by 4 bases and J by 2 bases, and 25 bases separated the two germline ends. Germline CDR1 is MGHRA and CDR2 is YSYEKL. This CDR3 is 19 amino acids long. The CDR3 protein is CASSLEGVGTQDPTDTQYF. CDR3 DNA sequence: TGCGCCAGCAGCCTCGAGGGGGTGGGGACACAAGACCCCACAGATACGCAGTATTTT.

V is TRBV7-8 and J is TRBJ1-2; 7 positions agree with TRBD1. The J segment lost 0 bases and the V segment lost 2 bases, leaving 12 bases of the junction unmatched. The CDR3 consists of 18 residues. Germline V gene sequence: CDR1 SGHVS, CDR2 FQNEAQ. This CDR3 reads CASSLSGGHNPTNYGYTF. The DNA for the CDR3 is TGTGCCAGCAGCTTATCAGGGGGACACAACCCAACTAACTATGGCTACACCTTC.

V is TRBV10-3 and J is TRBJ2-7, with D perhaps matching TRBD1 (5 bases). CDR1 ENHRY and CDR2 SYGVKD come from the germline V gene. The length of the CDR3 is 14 residues. The V end was cut by 0 bases, the J end by 4 bases, with 10 bases between. CDR3 DNA: TGTGCCATCAGTGAGTCTGGAAGGGGTTACGAGCAGTACGTC. This codes for CAISESGRGYEQYV.

The rearrangement uses TRBV27 and TRBJ2-1; D unresolved. There are 13 residues in the CDR3. Trimming pared 0 bases from V and 6 bases from J, leaving 6 bases between. CDR1 and CDR2 (germline): MNHEY, SMNVEV (reference sequence). Here the CDR3 DNA reads TGTGCCAGCAGTTTATCCCTGTTCAATGAGCAGTTCTTC. Encoded protein: CASSLSLFNEQFF.

This clone was detected only a few times. CDR3 in DNA: TGTGCCAGCAGCTTCAGACAGGGAAGTTATGGCTACACCTTC. Its protein is CASSFRQGSYGYTF. The rearrangement uses TRBV5-4 and TRBJ1-2; 7 bases agree with TRBD1. The CDR3 contains 14 residues. With V trimmed by 2 bases and J by 5 bases, 6 bases remained unmatched. The germline V gene encodes CDR1 SGHNT and CDR2 YYREEE (reference sequence).

V gene TRBV10-3 combines with J gene TRBJ2-7, with 7 nucleotides matching TRBD1. The germline gives CDR1 ENHRY, CDR2 SYGVKD. The CDR3 consists of 13 residues. Here the CDR3 DNA reads TGTGCCGGACAGGTCTGGGCCTCCTCCGAGCAGTACGTC. The encoded protein is CAGQVWASSEQYV.

V and J are TRBV9 and TRBJ2-1; D is possibly TRBD1 (5 bases). This CDR3 is built from 14 residues. Germline V gene data show CDR1 as SGDLS and CDR2 as YYNGEE. Trimming removed 2 bases from V and 8 bases from J, with 14 bases in between. Here the CDR3 DNA reads TGTGCCAGCAGCGTCGGCCGAGACAGTCATGAGCAGTTCTTC. Translating it yields CASSVGRDSHEQFF.

This clone came up once. The chain carries TRBV5-1 and TRBJ1-1; D is possibly TRBD1 (6 bases). Germline V gene data show CDR1 as SGHRS and CDR2 as YFSETQ. Trimming removed 4 bases from V and 1 base from J, with 14 bases in between. This CDR3 has 15 residues. The CDR3 spells CASSGPDSWNTEAFF. The CDR3 DNA follows: TGCGCCAGCAGCGGCCCGGACAGCTGGAACACTGAAGCTTTCTTT.

This chain joins TRBV4-1 and TRBJ2-7, with D possibly matching TRBD2 (5 bases). The CDR3 consists of 17 residues. The germline CDR1 and CDR2 sequences are MGHRA and YSYEKL. The V and J ends lost 1 base and 3 bases respectively, with 19 bases between them. This CDR3 reads CASSQVVRESLSYEQYF. CDR3 coding DNA: TGCGCCAGCAGCCAAGTGGTTCGGGAAAGCCTCAGCTACGAGCAGTACTTC.

The rearrangement links TRBV5-1 to TRBJ1-2; 11 bases map to TRBD1. V shed 4 bases, J shed 6 bases, and the junction held 8 bases outside the gene matches. CDR3 length: 15 residues. Per the germline V gene, CDR1 is SGHRS and CDR2 is YFSETQ. In DNA form, the CDR3 reads TGCGCCAGCAGCGCCGGACAGGGGGCGGTTGATGGCTACACCTTC. Its translation is CASSAGQGAVDGYTF.